This TCR beta chain appears in the sequencing data of a study of Graves' ophthalmopathy and Graves' hyperthyroidism (dated by TCRdb to between 2018 and 2020). Some background on the complete study: Peripheral blood was collected at initial diagnosis, before any treatment. TCR beta repertoire signatures were used to distinguish Graves' ophthalmopathy from Graves' hyperthyroidism and to predict progression to ophthalmopathy. In total, approximately 130 blood samples were TCR-sequenced: 40 to 45 ophthalmopathy, roughly 77 hyperthyroidism and some 17 hyperthyroidism-to-ophthalmopathy patients. A discovery set of 100 patients (43 ophthalmopathy, about 55 stable hyperthyroidism) was enrolled to explore V-J signatures distinguishing ophthalmopathy from hyperthyroidism. An independent validation cohort comprised 18 hyperthyroidism patients and roughly 15 patients who later progressed from hyperthyroidism to ophthalmopathy. T-cell repertoires of thyroid tissue and blood were compared in six or seven hyperthyroidism patients. After sampling, hyperthyroidism patients received methimazole starting at 30 mg daily, and ophthalmopathy patients received high-dose intravenous methylprednisolone. The 95 to 100 discovery patients were randomly divided into training and test sets at a 7:3 ratio. What the research found in general, with its limitations: Ophthalmopathy was separated from stable hyperthyroidism by the 13-signature model with about 85% sensitivity and roughly 83% specificity in cross-validation and with 80%/75% in the test set. No statistical method was used to set the sample size in advance, and the investigators knew which group each participant was assigned to. Most of the expanded thyroid clonotypes with a frequency above 0.001 were also detected in blood, and it was suggested that the thyroid immune response may be reflected by blood repertoires. In validation, the model predicted ophthalmopathy progression with about 71% sensitivity and roughly 72% specificity; some 13 predicted patients were CT-confirmed with GO in a median of around 6 months.

At least ten counts were recorded for this clonotype. The target of this receptor is not known. No qualities accompany the bases; no much larger clone lies one base away. Hyperthyroidism was considered stable if no progression to ophthalmopathy occurred within 18 months of follow-up. Hyperthyroidism patients were newly diagnosed, were aged 18 to 65 years, and had a disease duration under 2 months. Anyone with other autoimmune diseases, uncontrolled infections, pregnancy or lactation was excluded from the study. Diagnosis relied on clinical symptoms, serum thyroxine, TRAb, thyroid ultrasound and orbital computed tomography. PBMCs were isolated from 7.5 to 10 ml of fresh peripheral blood by Ficoll-Paque density gradient centrifugation. Total RNA was extracted with Trizol reagent and quality-checked on an Agilent 2100 Bioanalyzer. For repertoire sequencing, TCR beta CDR3 regions were amplified from RNA transcripts. The first round of RT-PCR was done with HTBI primers and the Qiagen OneStep RT-PCR kit, and was followed by a second round of multiplex PCR, then size selection and purification. Libraries were sequenced on an Illumina HiSeq2000 using paired-end 100 bp reads. Processing in the source paper ran as follows. Reads were processed with SOAPnuke, discarding reads with adapters, uncalled bases, mean Phred below 15, or no exact constant-primer or identifier match. COPE v1.2.5 was used to merge high-quality paired reads. Each unique nucleotide sequence was defined as a clonotype, and clonotypes were aligned to IMGT TRB V, D and J references with MiTCR v1.1. Analysis was restricted to V-J combinations with a frequency above 0.0001, which covered 99.2% of repertoires. A TCR clonal expansion and chaos score per V-J combination was defined as the ratio of F50 clonal expansion to chaos observed in the TCRdist matrix. Welch's t-statistics and random forest were used to reduce the features to 10 to 15 V-J combinations, which were then used as input to a naive Bayes classifier. The similarity between thyroid and blood repertoires was quantified using the Morisita-Horn index. Through fastp at Q25 and MiXCR, TCRdb rebuilt clones from the public reads, retaining in-frame beta chains. Duplicate CDR3 protein sequences are folded into a single record with the most common DNA and genes. These V and J calls rely on TCRdb rather than the paper's analysis. The sample data list a few hundred thousand distinct CDR3 sequences, and 20% to 25% of these were observed just once. Clones ranked in the top ten supply 2.5% to 3% of the sample.

The TCR comes from a woman between 18 and 30 years old with stable Graves' hyperthyroidism. Donor details come from another sample of the same person, matched by shared clones. Material for sequencing was peripheral blood.

The nucleotide sequence reads TGTGCCAGCAGCGGAGGGTCAGCAGGGTACGTCATGAACACTGAAGCTTTCTTT. This encodes CASSGGSAGYVMNTEAFF. The rearranged chain carries TRBV9 and TRBJ1-1, with TRBD1 perhaps the D gene, on 5 matching bases. The V end loses 3 bases and the J end loses 0 bases, and a stretch of 21 bases separates them. CDR3 length: 18 amino acids, cysteine to phenylalanine. Only the CDR3 DNA is retained, 54 bases long and in frame from the first base. Taken from the germline V gene, the CDR1 and CDR2 loops are SGDLS and YYNGEE. Supplemented by the reference TRBV9 and TRBJ1-1 proteins around the CDR3, the complete variable domain is DSGVTQTPKHLITATGQRVTLRCSPRSGDLSVYWYQQSLDQGLQFLIQYYNGEERAKGNILERFSAQQFPDLHSELNLSSLELGDSALYFCASSGGSAGYVMNTEAFFGQGTRLTVV.